Listed here are 3 T cell receptor beta chains from one sample, sequenced in a study of monozygotic twins with cystic fibrosis. Assay used: immunoSEQ multiplex PCR; TCRdb lists only in-frame clones, some missing. The sample includes some 14,000 clones, roughly 98% of them seen just once. The source material was blood. These receptors were obtained from a girl aged 2 to 9 with cystic fibrosis.

The rearrangement uses TRBV19 and TRBJ2-7, with TRBD1 identical over 7 bases. The CDR3 runs 15 residues. Germline V gives CDR1 LNHDA, CDR2 SQIVND (reference sequence). Losses at the gene ends were 4 bases for V and 5 bases for J; bases not matched to a gene: 11. In nucleotides, the CDR3 is TGTGCCAGTAGTAGGAAACAGGGGCCCCTAGACGAGCAGTACTTC. Translation: CASSRKQGPLDEQYF.

The genes are TRBV20-1 and TRBJ1-1, with D unresolved. Germline V gene lookup returns CDR1 DFQATT and CDR2 SNEGSKA (reference sequence). V was shortened by 2 bases and J by 4 bases, with 5 bases between the two germline ends. This CDR3 is built from 11 residues. CDR3 in amino acids: CSARPGTEAFF. DNA for the CDR3: TGCAGTGCTAGACCGGGCACTGAAGCTTTCTTT.

For this clone: A read error may produce the germline difference seen at one junction end. This rearrangement joins TRBV7-7 to TRBJ2-1, with 13 bases that match TRBD2. Germline V gene data show CDR1 as SSHAT and CDR2 as FNYEAQ (reference sequence). This CDR3 is built from 15 residues. The CDR3 DNA is TGTGCTAGCAGCCCCGGGACTAGCGGGGACAATGAGCAGTTCTTC. Translation gives CASSPGTSGDNEQFF.